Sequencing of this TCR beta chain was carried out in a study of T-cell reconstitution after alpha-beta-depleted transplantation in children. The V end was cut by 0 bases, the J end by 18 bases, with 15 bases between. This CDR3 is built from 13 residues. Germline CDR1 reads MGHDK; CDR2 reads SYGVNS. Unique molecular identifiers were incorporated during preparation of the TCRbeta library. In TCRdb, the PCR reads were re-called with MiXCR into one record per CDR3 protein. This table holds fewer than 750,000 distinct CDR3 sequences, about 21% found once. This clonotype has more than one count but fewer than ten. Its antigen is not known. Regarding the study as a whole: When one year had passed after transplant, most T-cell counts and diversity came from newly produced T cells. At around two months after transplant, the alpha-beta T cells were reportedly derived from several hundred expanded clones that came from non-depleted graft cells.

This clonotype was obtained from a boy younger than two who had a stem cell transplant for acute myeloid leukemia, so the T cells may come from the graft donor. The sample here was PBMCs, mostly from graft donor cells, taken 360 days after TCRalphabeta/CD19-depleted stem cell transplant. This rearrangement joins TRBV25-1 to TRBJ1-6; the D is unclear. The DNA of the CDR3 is TGTGCCAGCAGTGAATATGGAACTTTTCATCCCCACTTT. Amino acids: CASSEYGTFHPHF. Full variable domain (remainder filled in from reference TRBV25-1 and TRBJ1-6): EADIYQTPRYLVIGTGKKITLECSQTMGHDKMYWYQQDPGMELHLIHYSYGVNSTEKGDLSSESTVSRIRTEHFPLTLESARPSHTSQYLCASSEYGTFHPHFGNGTRLTVT.